Following are 5 T cell receptor beta chains from one sample sequenced in a study of blood T cells in healthy people across ages. Primed by a sample-barcoded 5' primer and a J-beta primer mix, a second PCR proceeded for about 6 to 12 cycles. TCRdb fed the 5' RACE reads into MiXCR, producing one record per CDR3 protein. The data hold hundreds of thousands of distinct CDR3 sequences, with 27% observed a single time. The same data also contributed to another study, on T cells of mothers and their children.

Sequenced sample: blood. The receptors stem from a boy between 2 and 10 years old in good health.

V usage is TRBV20-1 and J usage is TRBJ1-1, with a weak D call TRBD1 (6 bases). The V end was cut by 2 bases, the J end by 1 base, with 11 bases between. This CDR3 has 14 residues. Per the germline V gene, CDR1 is DFQATT and CDR2 is SNEGSKA (reference sequence). As DNA, the CDR3 is TGCAGTGCTAGACCGGGACACTCGAACACTGAAGCTTTCTTT. This encodes CSARPGHSNTEAFF.

V gene TRBV9 combines with J gene TRBJ2-3; 10 bases map to TRBD1. Germline V gene data show CDR1 as SGDLS and CDR2 as YYNGEE. V lost 2 bases to trimming and J lost 12 bases; unmatched junction nucleotides: 9. The CDR3 runs to 14 residues. CDR3 bases: TGTGCCAGCAGCGTGAGACAGGGGGCGATACTTCAGTATTTT. Translated, it gives CASSVRQGAILQYF.

This clonotype was counted a single time. The chain is built from TRBV29-1 and TRBJ1-2, with 8 bases that match TRBD1. Trimming cost V 7 bases and J 0 bases; bases outside gene matches: 19. The CDR3 runs 18 residues. Germline V gives CDR1 SQVTM, CDR2 ANQGSEA. The CDR3 reads CSATFTRDRTFTNYGYTF. The CDR3 DNA is TGCAGCGCCACCTTTACCCGGGACAGGACTTTTACTAACTATGGCTACACCTTC.

The V call is TRBV6-5, the J call TRBJ1-1; D is perhaps TRBD1 (5 bases). The CDR3 loop spans 14 amino acids. Germline V lookup: CDR1 MNHEY, CDR2 SVGAGI. Trimming cost V 8 bases and J 4 bases, with 17 bases left between them. The chain's CDR3 is CASHPGSGGTEAFF. The DNA of the CDR3 is TGTGCCAGCCACCCCGGGAGCGGGGGCACTGAAGCTTTCTTT.

There are a few counts of this clonotype. The V call is TRBV24-1, the J call TRBJ2-2; 11 nucleotides match TRBD1. The CDR3 is 15 amino acids. Germline V CDR1 and CDR2: KGHDR, SFDVKD. V was pared by 4 bases and J by 7 bases, with 4 bases of the junction left unmatched. The CDR3 DNA is TGTGCCACCAGTGACTCGGGACAGGGGGGCGGGGAGCTGTTTTTT. It specifies CATSDSGQGGGELFF.